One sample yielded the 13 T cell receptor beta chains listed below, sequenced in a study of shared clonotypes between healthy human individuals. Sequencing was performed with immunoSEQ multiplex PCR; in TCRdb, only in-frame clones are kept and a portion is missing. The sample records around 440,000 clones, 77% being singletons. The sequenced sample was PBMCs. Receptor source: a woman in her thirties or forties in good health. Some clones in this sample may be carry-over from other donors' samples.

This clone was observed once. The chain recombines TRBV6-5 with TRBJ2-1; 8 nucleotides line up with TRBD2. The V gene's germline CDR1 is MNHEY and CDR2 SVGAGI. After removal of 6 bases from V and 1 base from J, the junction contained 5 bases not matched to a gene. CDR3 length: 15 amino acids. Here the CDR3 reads CASRKAGVSYNEQFF. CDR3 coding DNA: TGTGCCAGCAGAAAAGCGGGAGTATCCTACAATGAGCAGTTCTTC.

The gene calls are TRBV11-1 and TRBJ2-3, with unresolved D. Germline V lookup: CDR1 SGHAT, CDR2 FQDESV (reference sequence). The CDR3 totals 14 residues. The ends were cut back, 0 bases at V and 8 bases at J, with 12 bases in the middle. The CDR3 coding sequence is TGTGCCAGCAGCTTAGCTCTCGGCCTAGGTACGCAGTATTTT. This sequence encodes CASSLALGLGTQYF.

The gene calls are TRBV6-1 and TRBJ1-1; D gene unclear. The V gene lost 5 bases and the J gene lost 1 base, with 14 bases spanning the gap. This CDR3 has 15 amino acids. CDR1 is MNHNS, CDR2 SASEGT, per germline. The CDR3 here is CASSQRALENTEAFF. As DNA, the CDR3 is TGTGCCAGCAGTCAGCGGGCTTTAGAGAACACTGAAGCTTTCTTT.

The CDR3 loop reads CASSEAGFSGANVLTF. The DNA of the CDR3 is TGTGCCAGCAGTGAAGCGGGCTTCTCTGGGGCCAACGTCCTGACTTTC. J is TRBJ2-6 and V is TRBV2, with D uncertain. CDR1 and CDR2 from the germline V gene are SNHLY and FYNNEI. CDR3 length: 16 residues. The V and J ends lost 0 bases and 0 bases respectively, with 6 bases between them.

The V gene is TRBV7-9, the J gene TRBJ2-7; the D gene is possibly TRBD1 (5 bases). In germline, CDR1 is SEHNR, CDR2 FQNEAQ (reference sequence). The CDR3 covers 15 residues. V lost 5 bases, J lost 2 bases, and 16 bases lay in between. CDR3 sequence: CASSLISTATYEQYF. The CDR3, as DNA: TGTGCCAGCAGCCTTATATCGACAGCTACCTACGAGCAGTACTTC.

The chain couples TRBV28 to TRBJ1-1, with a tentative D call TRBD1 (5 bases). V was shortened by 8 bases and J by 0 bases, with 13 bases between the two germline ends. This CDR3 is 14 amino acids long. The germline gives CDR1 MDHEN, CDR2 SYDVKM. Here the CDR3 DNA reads TGTGCCAGCCTCAGGCAGGGCATGAACACTGAAGCTTTCTTT. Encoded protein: CASLRQGMNTEAFF.

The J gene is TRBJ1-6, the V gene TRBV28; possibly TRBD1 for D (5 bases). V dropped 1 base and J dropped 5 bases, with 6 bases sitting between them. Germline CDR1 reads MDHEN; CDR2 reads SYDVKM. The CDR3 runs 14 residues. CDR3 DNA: TGTGCCAGCAGTTTATACAGGAATAATTCACCCCTCCACTTT. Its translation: CASSLYRNNSPLHF.

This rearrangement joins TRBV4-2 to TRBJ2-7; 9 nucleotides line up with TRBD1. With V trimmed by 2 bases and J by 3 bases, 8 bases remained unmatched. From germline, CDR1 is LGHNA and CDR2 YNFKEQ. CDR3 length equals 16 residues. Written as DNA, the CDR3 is TGTGCCAGCAGCCAACCACAGGGGGCGGCTGGCTACGAGCAGTACTTC. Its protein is CASSQPQGAAGYEQYF.

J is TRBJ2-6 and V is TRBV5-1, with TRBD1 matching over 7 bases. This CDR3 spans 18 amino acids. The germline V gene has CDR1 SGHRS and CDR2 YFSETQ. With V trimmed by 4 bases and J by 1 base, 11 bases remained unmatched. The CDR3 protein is CASSLGQVLFSGANVLTF. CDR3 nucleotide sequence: TGCGCCAGCAGCCTAGGACAGGTGCTCTTTTCTGGGGCCAACGTCCTGACTTTC.

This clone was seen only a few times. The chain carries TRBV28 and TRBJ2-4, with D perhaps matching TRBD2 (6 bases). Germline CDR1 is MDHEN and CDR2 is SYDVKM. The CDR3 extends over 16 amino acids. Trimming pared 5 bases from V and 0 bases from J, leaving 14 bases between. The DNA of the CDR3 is TGTGCCAGCAGTGGGGGGAGCATTCCAGCCAAAAACATTCAGTACTTC. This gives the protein CASSGGSIPAKNIQYF.

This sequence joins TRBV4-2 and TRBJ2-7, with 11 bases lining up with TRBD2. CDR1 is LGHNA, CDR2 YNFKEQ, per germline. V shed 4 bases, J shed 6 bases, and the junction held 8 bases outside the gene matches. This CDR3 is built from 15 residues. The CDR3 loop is CASSPITSGSGEQYF. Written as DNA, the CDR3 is TGTGCCAGCAGCCCGATCACTAGCGGGAGTGGCGAGCAGTACTTC.

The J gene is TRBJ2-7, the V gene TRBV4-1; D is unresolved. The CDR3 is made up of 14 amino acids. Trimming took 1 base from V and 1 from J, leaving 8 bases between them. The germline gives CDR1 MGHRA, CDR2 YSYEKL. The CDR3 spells CASSQGSLSYEQYF. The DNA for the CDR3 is TGCGCCAGCAGCCAAGGCTCTCTGTCCTACGAGCAGTACTTC.

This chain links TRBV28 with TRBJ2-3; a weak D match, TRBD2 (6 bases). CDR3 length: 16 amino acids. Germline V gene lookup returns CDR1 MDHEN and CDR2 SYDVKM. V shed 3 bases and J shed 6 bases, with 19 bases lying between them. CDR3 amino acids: CASSLSVGGRRDTQYF. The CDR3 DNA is TGTGCCAGCAGTTTGTCGGTGGGAGGACGTCGGGATACGCAGTATTTT.